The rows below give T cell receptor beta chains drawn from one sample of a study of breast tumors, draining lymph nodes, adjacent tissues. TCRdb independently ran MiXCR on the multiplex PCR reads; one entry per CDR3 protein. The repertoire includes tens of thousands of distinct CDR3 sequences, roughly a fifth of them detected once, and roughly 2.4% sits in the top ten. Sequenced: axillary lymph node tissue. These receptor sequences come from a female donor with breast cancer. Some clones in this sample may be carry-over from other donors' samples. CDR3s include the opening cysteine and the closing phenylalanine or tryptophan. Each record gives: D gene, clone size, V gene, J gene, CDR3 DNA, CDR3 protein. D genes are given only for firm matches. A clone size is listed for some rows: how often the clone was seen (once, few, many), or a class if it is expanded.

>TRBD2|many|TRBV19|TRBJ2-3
TGTGCCAGTAGTATTACTAGCGTCGAGGGAGATACGCAGTATTTT
CASSITSVEGDTQYF
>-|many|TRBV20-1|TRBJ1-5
TGCAGCGGCTCGGGCAGCAATCAGCCCCAGCATTTT
CSGSGSNQPQHF
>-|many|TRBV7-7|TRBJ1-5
TGTGCTAGCAGCTTAGCGCACAGTAGGAGCAATCAGCCCCAGCATTTT
CASSLAHSRSNQPQHF
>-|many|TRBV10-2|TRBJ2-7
TGCGCCAGCAGCCAATCCTACGAGCAGTACTTC
CASSQSYEQYF
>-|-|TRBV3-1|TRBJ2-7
TGTGCCAGCAGCCGGCCCCCGTCGTACGAGCAGTACTTC
CASSRPPSYEQYF
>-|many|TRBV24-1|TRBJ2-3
TGTGCCACCAGTGATCCGGGAGACGGCACAGATACGCAGTATTTT
CATSDPGDGTDTQYF
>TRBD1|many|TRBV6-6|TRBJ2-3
TGTGCCAGCAGTTGGGGTAGGACAGGGGGAAGCACAGATACGCAGTATTTT
CASSWGRTGGSTDTQYF
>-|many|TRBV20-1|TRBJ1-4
TGCAGTGCTAGTTTTTCCGGGACCGCTAATGAAAAACTGTTTTTT
CSASFSGTANEKLFF
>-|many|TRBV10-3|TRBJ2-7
TGTGCCATCAGTGATGGGGGTCAGCAGTACTTC
CAISDGGQQYF
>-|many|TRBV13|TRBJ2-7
TGTGCCAGCAGCAAAGGTCATACGAGAGAGCAGTACTTC
CASSKGHTREQYF
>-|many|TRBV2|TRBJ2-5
TGTGCCAGCAGACAACTAGGGGGGGAGACCCAGTACTTC
CASRQLGGETQYF
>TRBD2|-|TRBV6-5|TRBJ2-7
TGTGCCGGCAGAGGAGGGAGGACTAGCTCCTACGAGCAGTACTTC
CAGRGGRTSSYEQYF
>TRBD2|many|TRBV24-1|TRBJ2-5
TGTGCCACCAGTGACAGCGGGAGTTGGACCCAGTACTTC
CATSDSGSWTQYF
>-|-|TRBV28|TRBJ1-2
TGTGCCGGCAGTTTCGTTTCCTTCTATGGCTACACCTTC
CAGSFVSFYGYTF
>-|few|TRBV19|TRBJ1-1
TGTGCCAGTAGGTTCAGAGAGCCTAACACTGAAGCTTTCTTT
CASRFREPNTEAFF
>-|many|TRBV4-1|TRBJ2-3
TGCGCCAGCAGCCACATGGGCTCCCTAGCAGATACGCAGTATTTT
CASSHMGSLADTQYF
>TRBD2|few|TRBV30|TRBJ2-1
TGTGCCTGGAGTAGCTGGGAGGGCCGCAATGAGCAGTTCTTC
CAWSSWEGRNEQFF
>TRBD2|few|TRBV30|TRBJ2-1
TGTGCCTGGAGCTCTAGCGGGGCTTTCAATGAGCAGTTCTTC
CAWSSSGAFNEQFF
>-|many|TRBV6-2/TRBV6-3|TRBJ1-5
TGTGCCAGCAGTTTAACTGGGGTTCAGCCCCAGCATTTT
CASSLTGVQPQHF
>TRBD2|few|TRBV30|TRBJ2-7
TGTGCCTGGACAACTCCGGGACTAGCGATGTACGAGCAGTACTTC
CAWTTPGLAMYEQYF
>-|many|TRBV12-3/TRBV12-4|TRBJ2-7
TGTGCCAGCAGTTTAGACACGGTTACCTACGAGCAGTACTTC
CASSLDTVTYEQYF
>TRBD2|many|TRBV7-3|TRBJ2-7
TGTGCCAGCAGCTTAAGTTCCGGGACTACCTACGAGCAGTACTTC
CASSLSSGTTYEQYF
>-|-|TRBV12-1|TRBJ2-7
TGTGCCAGGAGGGGAGGGCTCCGCTATTACGAGCAGCACTTC
CARRGGLRYYEQHF
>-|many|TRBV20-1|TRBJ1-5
TGCAGTGCTAGATCTGCCCACGGCAACGGTCAGCCCCAGCATTTT
CSARSAHGNGQPQHF
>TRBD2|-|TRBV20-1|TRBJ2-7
TGCAGTGCTGATCTGCCCTTTAGCGGGGGCTCCTACGAGCAGTACTTC
CSADLPFSGGSYEQYF
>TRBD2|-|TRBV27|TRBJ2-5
TGTGCCAGCAGTTTATCGGGGACTAAAGGGACCCAGTACTTC
CASSLSGTKGTQYF
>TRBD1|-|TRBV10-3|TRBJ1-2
TGTGCCATCAGTGCTACGGGACAGATTAAGTATGGCTACACCTTC
CAISATGQIKYGYTF
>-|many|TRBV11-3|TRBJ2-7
TGTGCCAGCAGCTTAGTTCTAAGCGGGCCATCCTACGAGCAGTACTTC
CASSLVLSGPSYEQYF
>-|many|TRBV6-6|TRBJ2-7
TGTGCCAGCAGATTACAGGGCCCCTACGAGCAGTACTTC
CASRLQGPYEQYF
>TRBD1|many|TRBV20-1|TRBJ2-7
TGCAGTGCTAGAGATCCGGGCAGGGGGCCTGGCGAGCAGTACTTC
CSARDPGRGPGEQYF
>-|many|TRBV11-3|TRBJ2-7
TGTGCCAGCAGCCCCCACGGGGGCGAGCAGTACTTC
CASSPHGGEQYF
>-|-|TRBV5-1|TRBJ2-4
TGCGCCAGCAGTGGCAGGGGAAACATTCAGTACTTC
CASSGRGNIQYF
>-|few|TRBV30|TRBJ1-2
TGTGCCTGGAGTGTTCCAGGGGCTAAGTTTGGCTACACCTTC
CAWSVPGAKFGYTF
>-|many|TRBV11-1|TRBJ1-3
TGTGCCAGCAGCCTTACCGGCAGTTTGGCTGGAAACACCATATATTTT
CASSLTGSLAGNTIYF
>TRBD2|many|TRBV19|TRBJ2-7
TGTGCCAGTAGTCCAGGACTAGCGGGCCCCTACGAGCAGTACTTC
CASSPGLAGPYEQYF
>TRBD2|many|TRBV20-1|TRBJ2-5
TGCAGTGCTAGAGATCCTCAGCGGGAGGTCGTCCAAGAGACCCAGTACTTC
CSARDPQREVVQETQYF
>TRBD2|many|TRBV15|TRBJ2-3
TGTGCCACGCGACTAGCGGATACGCAGTATTTT
CATRLADTQYF
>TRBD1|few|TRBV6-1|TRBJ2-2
TGTGCCAGCAGGACCAGGGGGCCCCCGAACACCGGGGAGCTGTTTTTT
CASRTRGPPNTGELFF